Here is one TCR beta chain with its context. Grouping used clinical history reported by participants in a survey and questionnaire. This CDR3 contains 13 residues. Germline V gene sequence: CDR1 MNHEY, CDR2 SVGAGI. V was clipped by 5 bases and J by 4 bases, with 11 bases between them. Original analysis: How many nucleated cells were present was estimated from reference gene primer amplification. TCRdb's table, derived via immunoSEQ multiplex PCR, lists solely in-frame clones and lacks some. D and trimming were read from the DNA, whereas the V and J calls and clone size are those reported in that table. The table lists 200,000 to 250,000 clones, around 82% of them singletons. This record comes from a study of blood T cell repertoires in COVID-19. Study-wide context: Samples of COVID-19 (acute and convalescent) were obtained from the United States, Italy and Spain. Sample material is recorded as cDNA or gDNA derived from T cells, B-cell-depleted T cells, or PBMCs.

This sequence was found in a woman in her thirties or forties with acute COVID-19. V gene TRBV6-5 combines with J gene TRBJ1-2; D is undetermined. What was sequenced was PBMCs or T cells enriched from blood (not recorded which). CDR3 residues: CASSIRPLYGYTF. The CDR3 DNA is TGTGCCAGCAGTATCAGGCCCCTCTATGGCTACACCTTC.